The TCR beta chain described here comes from a study of shared clonotypes between healthy human individuals (dated by TCRdb to between 2020 and 2021). At the level of the whole study: The cohort comprised two women and a few men aged 18 to 49 years. To estimate repertoire size and how much clonotypes are shared between individuals, the study performed deep sequencing of blood TCR repertoires from roughly five healthy adults. Libraries were prepared and TCR repertoires were sequenced by different laboratories using diverse techniques, in order to increase sequencing depth and limit assay-specific biases. Leukapheresis yielded between about 0.85 and 10 billion PBMCs per donor.

This clone has a single count. Its specific antigen is unknown. No base qualities exist here, and no much larger clone lies one base off it. The CDR3 starts with the cysteine, ends with the phenylalanine, and has 15 residues. Just CDR3 DNA is preserved here, 45 bases in frame from base 1. CDR1 and CDR2, looked up from the germline V gene, are SGHNT and YENEEA. At the junction V is shortened by 2 bases and J by 3 bases, with 13 bases in between. Using the deep immunoSEQ assay, TCR CDR3 regions were amplified from genomic DNA by multiplex PCR. Extracted genomic DNA from each cell subset was spread evenly across all wells of several immunoSEQ 96-well plates, with each plate serving as a replicate. For unsorted PBMC, each replicate PCR was loaded with 300 to 350 ng genomic DNA, equivalent to some 27,000 T cell genomes. Genomic DNA from unsorted PBMC was sequenced over ten immunoSEQ deep assay plates. Purified libraries were quantified with a Qubit 3.0 fluorometer, sized on a Bioanalyzer 2100, and re-quantified with the KAPA Library Quantification kit. A separate single-read 150-cycle Illumina NextSeq 550 flow cell was used to sequence each immunoSEQ 96-well plate. The study's own analysis went as follows. Because the immunoSEQ output held only junctional sequences and lacked quality scores, the filtering could not match the filtering applied to full-length reads. Sequences were annotated with PyIR, a Python wrapper for IgBLAST v1.9, using IMGT germline references to assign V/J genes and CDR3. Reads were removed for weak V/J assignments (E-value above 1e-6), missing CDR3, stop codons, out-of-frame junctions, or ambiguous translated residues. V3J clonotypes were defined as sequences sharing an identical inferred V gene, J gene, and CDR3 amino acid sequence. To compute the percentage overlap between repertoires, the number of shared unique clonotypes was divided by the size of the smaller repertoire. Richness of each repertoire was evaluated using RTK rarefaction, the Chao1 estimator, and Recon v2.1 estimates of unobserved clonotypes. Held by TCRdb, this immuneACCESS table contains in-frame sequences only and omits some clones. Under half of the omission traces to an unresolved V gene where checked; the cause of the rest is unknown. V and J calls and clone size are given by that table; D and trimming were obtained from the DNA. The table for this sample lists approximately 500,000 clones; more than 65% of them were counted only once. The ten top clones hold 13% of the sample.

The donors were healthy, HIV-negative adults with no recently reported acute infections or vaccinations. Only Caucasian adults living in Nashville, Tennessee, USA were represented among the donors. For unsorted samples, tens of millions of PBMCs were counted, and genomic DNA was extracted using the QIAamp DNA Blood Mini kit. Blood was collected by leukapheresis, and PBMCs were isolated by Ficoll-Histopaque density gradient centrifugation and then cryopreserved in liquid nitrogen vapor phase. What the research found in general, with its limitations: Pairwise subsampling indicated that sequencing depth was expected to affect the degree of clonotype sharing among donors. Sampling was restricted to blood, and TCR repertoires in tissues likely differ from the TCR repertoires found in blood. The genetic and exposure-history diversity represented was limited by the small number of donors.

This chain is built from TRBV11-3 and TRBJ1-2; no D gene can be assigned with confidence. Sequenced: PBMCs. The sequence was obtained from a woman aged 35 to 49 in good health. Some clones in this sample may be carry-over from other donors' samples. The DNA is TGTGCCAGCAGCTTATACGGGAGGTCTGACTATGGCTACACCTTC. It encodes CASSLYGRSDYGYTF.